What follows are 29 T cell receptor beta chains derived from one specimen sequenced in a study of human T cells and chemical hapten exposure (dated by TCRdb to the early 2020s). Read against the paper, the sample's time point label means: patch test 2, 6 weeks after DPC sensitization. Reading the label with the study, this specimen's treatment or condition is: therapeutic diphenylcyclopropenone sensitization with weekly scalp DPC. Libraries were constructed by RACE. TCRdb records NextSeq 500 as the sequencer. TCRdb reran the public reads through fastp at Q25 and MiXCR, keeping productive beta chains. Each entry is one CDR3 protein sequence, shown with its most common DNA and genes. For this sample there are roughly 380,000 distinct CDR3 sequences; around 6% appear just once. The top ten constitute under 7% of the sample. Sequencing was performed on whole blood, taken in connection with sensitization to the hapten diphenylcyclopropenone (DPC). The receptors were gathered from a woman between 18 and 29 years old with alopecia areata. Some clones in this sample may be carry-over from other donors' samples.

This clonotype was observed a handful of times. The chain carries TRBV10-3 and TRBJ2-3, with D perhaps matching TRBD1 (6 bases). Germline values: CDR1 ENHRY, CDR2 SYGVKD. The CDR3 sequence is 16 residues long. The V end lost 0 bases, the J end lost 0 bases, and 10 bases lay between the germline ends. The CDR3 reads CAISESGQLSTDTQYF. The CDR3 region has the DNA TGTGCCATCAGTGAGTCCGGACAGCTTAGCACAGATACGCAGTATTTT.

This clonotype was recorded at least ten times. CDR3 residues: CASSPREPRYGYTF. In DNA form, the CDR3 reads TGTGCCAGCAGCCCCAGGGAGCCCCGATATGGCTACACCTTC. The V call is TRBV27, the J call TRBJ1-2; D possibly corresponds to TRBD1 (5 bases). Trimming took 6 bases from V and 5 from J, leaving 16 bases between them. The CDR3 totals 14 residues. In germline, CDR1 is MNHEY, CDR2 SMNVEV (reference sequence).

This clonotype was seen a few times. The rearrangement links TRBV12-3 or TRBV12-4 to TRBJ1-5; TRBD1 might be the D (5 bases). CDR3 length equals 15 residues. V was clipped by 6 bases and J by 4 bases, with 16 bases between them. CDR3 DNA sequence: TGTGCCAGCAGCCCGGGGGGAGCTCCTAATCAGCCCCAGCATTTT. Residues: CASSPGGAPNQPQHF.

The V gene is TRBV3-1, the J gene TRBJ1-4; D ambiguous. Germline CDR1 and CDR2: LGHDT and YNNKEL (reference sequence). The ends were cut back, 0 bases at V and 4 bases at J, with 18 bases in the middle. The CDR3 extends over 18 amino acids. CDR3: CASSQDRRRRMYNEKLFF. CDR3 nucleotides: TGTGCCAGCAGCCAAGATCGGCGACGCAGGATGTATAATGAAAAACTGTTTTTT.

The table lists this clonotype with a few counts. The J gene is TRBJ1-2, the V gene TRBV6-5; D perhaps matches TRBD1 (6 bases). Between the trimmed V and J ends, which lost 11 bases and 4 bases, there was a span of 20 bases. The germline V gene has CDR1 MNHEY and CDR2 SVGAGI. The CDR3 covers 14 residues. DNA of the CDR3: TGTGCCTCACGCGGGGGCGCGTTGTCCTATGGCTACACCTTC. Translation gives CASRGGALSYGYTF.

This clonotype was seen a few times. The rearrangement joins TRBV6-2 or TRBV6-3 to TRBJ1-2; unclear D gene. V lost 7 bases to trimming and J lost 7 bases, with 25 bases between them. This CDR3 has 16 residues. Germline CDR1 reads MNHEY; CDR2 reads SVGEGT. CDR3 residues: CASTLIFDRPSLGYTF. The CDR3 DNA reads as TGTGCCAGCACCCTAATTTTCGACCGCCCATCTCTTGGCTACACCTTC.

In its sample, this clonotype was seen a few times. The chain combines TRBV29-1 with TRBJ1-1; TRBD1 matches 8 bases. Germline assignment: CDR1 SQVTM and CDR2 ANQGSEA. V gave up 6 bases and J gave up 4 bases; unmatched junction bases: 13. The CDR3 runs 15 residues. CDR3 nucleotide sequence: TGCAGCGTCAATGGACAGGGTGGCAGGATCACTGAAGCTTTCTTT. Translation: CSVNGQGGRITEAFF.

This clonotype came up a few times. The V call is TRBV7-9, the J call TRBJ2-1; no reliable D call. Trimming took 1 base from V and 7 from J, leaving 14 bases between them. The length of the CDR3 is 15 residues. Germline V gene data show CDR1 as SEHNR and CDR2 as FQNEAQ (reference sequence). CDR3 sequence (DNA): TGTGCCAGCAGCTTAGTTAGGGTAATGAGGAATGAGCAGTTCTTC. This gives the protein CASSLVRVMRNEQFF.

This clonotype was seen a few times. V is TRBV10-3 and J is TRBJ1-2; 8 bases align to TRBD1. The CDR3 totals 14 residues. CDR1 is ENHRY, CDR2 SYGVKD, per germline. V was pared by 6 bases and J by 6 bases, with 9 bases of the junction left unmatched. CDR3: CAISAPMTGDGYTF. DNA of the CDR3: TGTGCCATCAGCGCCCCTATGACAGGGGATGGCTACACCTTC.

This clonotype was seen many times. The V call is TRBV20-1, the J call TRBJ1-5; no definite D call. CDR1 and CDR2 (germline): DFQATT, SNEGSKA (reference sequence). The CDR3 has 14 residues. V was clipped by 1 base and J by 0 bases, with 7 bases between them. The DNA of the CDR3 is TGCAGTGCTAGAGCCCGGTATAGCAATCAGCCCCAGCATTTT. The encoded protein is CSARARYSNQPQHF.

Only a few counts were recorded for this clonotype. The chain carries TRBV6-1 and TRBJ1-1; D is perhaps TRBD1 (5 bases). Trimming removed 1 base at V and 11 bases at J, with 17 bases between. This CDR3 is 14 amino acids long. From germline, CDR1 is MNHNS and CDR2 SASEGT. The CDR3 region is CASSEVFGDFGAFF. CDR3 bases: TGTGCCAGCAGTGAAGTATTCGGGGACTTTGGGGCTTTCTTT.

This clonotype was counted ten times or more. This chain uses TRBV5-1 with TRBJ1-2; D is uncertain. The CDR3 length is 13 residues. Looked up from germline, CDR1 is SGHRS and CDR2 is YFSETQ. V was clipped by 4 bases and J by 3 bases, with 10 bases between them. The CDR3 nucleotides read TGCGCCAGCAGCCCAACGGCAGACTATGGCTACACCTTC. Translated, it gives CASSPTADYGYTF.

This clonotype has a handful of counts. The rearrangement joins TRBV6-5 to TRBJ1-6; the match to TRBD1 covers 7 bases. V shed 7 bases and J 7 bases; nucleotides not matched to a gene: 7. The CDR3 covers 14 residues. Germline-derived CDR1 and CDR2 are MNHEY and SVGAGI. In nucleotides, the CDR3 is TGTGCCAGCAATATGGGACAGAAGAATTCACCCCTCCACTTT. Its protein product is CASNMGQKNSPLHF.

J is TRBJ1-4 and V is TRBV20-1; 8 bases line up with TRBD1. CDR3 length: 13 amino acids. V shed 0 bases and J 8 bases; nucleotides not matched to a gene: 2. Looked up from germline, CDR1 is DFQATT and CDR2 is SNEGSKA (reference sequence). CDR3 sequence (DNA): TGCAGTGCTAGAGACAGGGGGCAGGAAAAACTGTTTTTT. This sequence encodes CSARDRGQEKLFF.

The sample holds many counts of this clonotype. This chain connects TRBV11-2 to TRBJ1-2; 7 bases fit TRBD1. The CDR3 is 12 amino acids. V was clipped by 4 bases and J by 7 bases; unmatched bases: 3. The germline V gene encodes CDR1 SGHAT and CDR2 FQNNGV. CDR3: CASSSNRGGYTF. The CDR3 nucleotides are TGTGCCAGCAGCTCGAACAGGGGTGGCTACACCTTC.

This clonotype has a handful of counts. In DNA form, the CDR3 reads TGTGCTAGTGCCTTCCAGGGGGCGGTTGGCACAGATACGCAGTATTTT. It codes for CASAFQGAVGTDTQYF. This sequence joins TRBV12-5 and TRBJ2-3; TRBD1 matches 8 bases. V lost 7 bases to trimming and J lost 1 base; unmatched junction nucleotides: 10. CDR3 length: 16 amino acids. Germline CDR1 LGHNT, CDR2 FRNRAP.

To note about this clonotype: At one of its ends the junction is not consistent with the germline gene, which may arise from a read error. V and J are TRBV12-3 or TRBV12-4 and TRBJ2-1, with D perhaps matching TRBD1 or TRBD2 (6 bases each). The CDR3 extends over 15 amino acids. CDR3 amino acids: CASSSGEASYNEQLF. The CDR3 coding sequence is TGTGCCAGCAGTTCAGGGGAGGCCTCCTACAATGAGCAGCTCTTC.

The table lists this clonotype with a few counts. V is TRBV3-1 and J is TRBJ2-1; the D gene is possibly TRBD1 (6 bases). This CDR3 is 15 amino acids long. The germline V gene has CDR1 LGHDT and CDR2 YNNKEL (reference sequence). The ends were cut back, 3 bases at V and 6 bases at J, with 15 bases in the middle. The CDR3 coding sequence is TGTGCCAGCAGCCAGCCTGCCACAGGGACCAATGAGCAGTTCTTC. Translation gives CASSQPATGTNEQFF.

This clonotype was found many times. The chain couples TRBV7-3 to TRBJ1-1; D is undetermined. V gave up 2 bases and J gave up 0 bases, with 10 bases separating them. The CDR3 runs 15 residues. Germline loops: CDR1 SGHTA, CDR2 FQGTGA. CDR3 in DNA: TGTGCCAGCAGCTTATCCGGGCAGATGAACACTGAAGCTTTCTTT. The encoded protein is CASSLSGQMNTEAFF.

This clonotype was counted ten times or more. The V and J genes are TRBV6-9 and TRBJ1-1, with TRBD1 matching 7 bases. CDR1 and CDR2 (germline): MNHGY, SVAAGI. The ends lost 7 bases at V and 13 bases at J; junction bases unmatched: 18. The CDR3 sequence is 14 residues long. The CDR3 is CASTRRTGAIKLFF. The CDR3 DNA follows: TGTGCCAGCACCCGTCGAACAGGGGCAATCAAGCTTTTCTTT.

This clonotype was observed at least ten times. The V gene is TRBV6-5, the J gene TRBJ2-1; 8 bases are a match to TRBD1. CDR1 is MNHEY, CDR2 SVGAGI, per germline. This CDR3 spans 17 amino acids. V gave up 5 bases and J gave up 3 bases; unmatched junction bases: 12. CDR3 in amino acids: CASSRAGQGYDYNEQFF. The DNA of the CDR3 is TGTGCCAGCAGTCGAGCTGGACAGGGATACGACTACAATGAGCAGTTCTTC.

The table lists this clonotype with many counts. V and J are TRBV12-3 or TRBV12-4 and TRBJ2-1; 10 bases are shared with TRBD1. V shed 7 bases and J 8 bases; nucleotides not matched to a gene: 8. This CDR3 has 14 amino acids. The CDR3 spells CASIRDRGWDEQFF. CDR3 DNA: TGTGCCAGCATCCGGGACAGGGGTTGGGATGAGCAGTTCTTC.

This clonotype was picked up many times. The chain links TRBV20-1 to TRBJ1-6; D is possibly TRBD1 (6 bases). Germline-derived CDR1 and CDR2 are DFQATT and SNEGSKA (reference sequence). V lost 5 bases and J 5 bases, leaving 16 bases between the germline ends. CDR3 length: 15 amino acids. The CDR3 here is CSAVRPDRNNSPLHF. The CDR3, as DNA: TGCAGTGCTGTAAGGCCAGACAGGAATAATTCACCCCTCCACTTT.

This clonotype was observed a handful of times. The gene calls are TRBV25-1 and TRBJ1-2; TRBD1 might be the D (5 bases). V lost 5 bases and J lost 6, with 19 bases in between. CDR3 length: 15 residues. CDR1 MGHDK and CDR2 SYGVNS come from the germline V gene. Here the CDR3 reads CASSPGAGRIDGYTF. CDR3 DNA: TGTGCCAGCAGTCCTGGGGCAGGGAGGATCGATGGCTACACCTTC.

This clonotype was counted ten times or more. The chain carries TRBV6-5 and TRBJ2-7; D might be TRBD1 (6 bases). Germline V gene lookup returns CDR1 MNHEY and CDR2 SVGAGI. CDR3 size: 12 residues. V was cut by 8 bases and J by 3 bases, with 11 bases left in between. CDR3 amino acids: CASSVGGYEQYF. CDR3 nucleotides: TGTGCCAGCTCTGTAGGGGGCTACGAGCAGTACTTC.

This clonotype was observed at least ten times. The V gene is TRBV18, the J gene TRBJ1-2, with D maybe TRBD1 (5 bases). This CDR3 is built from 13 residues. V was cut by 3 bases and J by 7 bases, with 12 bases left in between. Germline CDR1 and CDR2: KGHSH and LQKENI. DNA of the CDR3: TGTGCCAGCTCACCGAGGCAGGGAGGTGGCTACACCTTC. Translation gives CASSPRQGGGYTF.

This clonotype has only a few counts. The chain uses TRBV18 and TRBJ2-1; no clear D. From germline, CDR1 is KGHSH and CDR2 LQKENI. Trimming stripped 3 bases from V and 10 bases from J, with 7 bases between. The CDR3 loop spans 11 amino acids. CDR3 in amino acids: CASSPLGEQFF. The DNA for the CDR3 is TGTGCCAGCTCACCTTTGGGGGAGCAGTTCTTC.

J is TRBJ2-1 and V is TRBV7-9; D possibly corresponds to TRBD2 (7 bases). This CDR3 comprises 15 residues. V lost 0 bases, J lost 8 bases, and 14 bases lay in between. Germline V gives CDR1 SEHNR, CDR2 FQNEAQ (reference sequence). CDR3 nucleotides: TGTGCCAGCAGCTTAGCGGAGGGGGGGAGCGATGAGCAGTTCTTC. Its protein product is CASSLAEGGSDEQFF.

The gene calls are TRBV28 and TRBJ2-7; 11 bases fit TRBD2. CDR1 is MDHEN and CDR2 is SYDVKM in the germline V gene. Trimming removed 3 bases from V and 2 bases from J; junction bases left unmatched: 6. This CDR3 is built from 16 residues. The CDR3 protein is CASSFQTSGETYEQYF. The CDR3 DNA reads as TGTGCCAGCAGTTTCCAGACTAGCGGGGAGACCTACGAGCAGTACTTC.